The TCR beta chain under discussion was sequenced for a study of blood T cells in healthy people across ages (dated by TCRdb to 2013 to 2016). About the full investigation: In model experiments, template switching captured roughly one uniquely barcoded TCR beta cDNA molecule for every two T cells. Age-related changes in TCR beta repertoire diversity were measured in the study by deep sequencing normalized with unique cDNA molecular identifiers. Donors were grouped into four age groups: young (average 16 years), middle-aged (around 39), aged (approximately 58) and long-lived (around 80). To avoid experimental bias, donors of different ages were distributed randomly across sequencing lanes. Using the same blood draw, the study looked at two additional independent replicas of 1 million unique cDNA reads for two donors, one aged 18 to 29 and the other aged 80 or older.

Study-wide conclusions, independent of this receptor: The long-lived group showed more naive CD4+ T cells, fewer expanded clones and increased TCR diversity than the aged group, suggesting age selection. As age increased, observed TCR beta diversity per million T cells dropped in a roughly linear way, and a significant reduction was already evident by age around 41. Bulk unsorted PBMC profiling prevented conclusive comparison of naive and antigen-experienced compartments. Because the CMV infection status of the donors was unknown, age-related changes in expanded clonotypes may potentially have been confounded. Estimates of total diversity based on one million sequenced T cells were considered lower bounds and underestimates. There was a strong correlation between observed TCR beta diversity and the percentage of naive T cells measured by flow cytometry.

Only a few counts were recorded for this clonotype. Its antigen is unknown. Base qualities are not at hand, and no much larger clone is one base apart. The roughly 37 donors, aged about 6 to 95 years, were systemically healthy Caucasian individuals from Russia. Roughly 10 milliliters of peripheral blood were collected from each donor into EDTA-treated Vacutainer tubes. Ficoll-Paque density-gradient centrifugation was used to isolate PBMCs, with at least 6.5 million obtained per sample. Total RNA, at least 6 micrograms per sample, was extracted from PBMCs with Trizol reagent. The percentages of naive CD45RAhigh/CD27high T cells were determined by flow cytometry on a PBMC aliquot from every donor. CDR1 and CDR2 are drawn from the germline V gene: SGHDT, YYEEEE. The CDR3 runs 12 amino acids, cysteine and phenylalanine included. Only the CDR3 part of the read is kept: 36 bases, read in frame from the first base. Trimming costs V 0 bases and J 8 bases, and their ends lie 7 bases apart.

The library was made by 5' RACE. TCRdb lists the instrument as Illumina HiSeq 2500. A second PCR of about 6 to 12 cycles was run with a J-beta primer mix and a sample-barcoded 5' primer. Each TCR beta cDNA molecule received a unique molecular identifier from a template-switch 5' adaptor carrying 12 random nucleotides. Each sample yielded at least 2.5 million CDR3-containing paired-end reads. The Mint cDNA synthesis kit, primed by a TRBC-specific oligonucleotide, was used to synthesize first-strand cDNA from all RNA. All cDNA was treated with uracil-DNA glycosylase and then went through a first 18-cycle PCR with the universal primers M1SS and BC2_uni_R. The paper's processing steps were these. For normalization, 1 million high-quality reads were randomly selected from each sample, with every read carrying a distinct molecular identifier. Instead of being binned into consensus sequences, reads that shared molecular identifiers were thrown out. MiTCR, with a Q25 quality threshold and the strictest error-elimination algorithm, was used for CDR3 identification, clonotype clustering and error correction. A nonparametric unseen species model with Euler transformation was used to estimate a lower bound on total TCR beta diversity. TCRdb's own reprocessing of the public reads used fastp at Q25 and MiXCR and kept productive beta chains. Identical CDR3 protein sequences are pooled into one entry, listed with their most common genes and DNA. The V and J calls and clone size are TCRdb's, not the authors'. The sample table contains some 900,000 distinct CDR3 sequences; only one count was recorded for around 49% of them. Roughly 12% of the sample is in the top ten clones.

The rearranged segments are TRBV5-6 and TRBJ2-3, with no D gene named confidently. Sequencing was carried out using blood. The source of this sequence is a young man in good health. In nucleotides, the sequence is TGTGCCAGCAGCTTGGCCGAAAGTACGCAGTATTTT. Its amino acids are CASSLAESTQYF.